The 30 T cell receptor beta chains presented below share a single source sample, sequenced in a study of human T cells and chemical hapten exposure. TCRdb passed the RACE reads through MiXCR, listing each CDR3 protein once. This table has 150,000 to 200,000 distinct CDR3 sequences, 13% to 15% appearing once. The time point denotes: patch test 1, 2 weeks after DPC sensitization. The treatment was: therapeutic diphenylcyclopropenone sensitization with weekly scalp DPC. The sequences come from whole blood, collected in connection with sensitization to the hapten diphenylcyclopropenone (DPC). These receptors originate from a woman aged 25-40 years with alopecia areata. Some clones in this sample may be carry-over from other donors' samples.

This clonotype was seen many times. The chain is built from TRBV11-2 and TRBJ2-7; 7 bases agree with TRBD2. J lost 7 bases, V lost 5 bases, and 8 bases had no gene match. The CDR3 length is 13 residues. Germline-derived CDR1 and CDR2 are SGHAT and FQNNGV. CDR3 coding DNA: TGTGCCAGCAGCCCCGGGGGGAGTGGTGAGCAGTACTTC. Its protein product is CASSPGGSGEQYF. Complete variable domain (other parts from reference TRBV11-2 and TRBJ2-7): EAGVAQSPRYKIIEKRQSVAFWCNPISGHATLYWYQQILGQGPKLLIQFQNNGVVDDSQLPKDRFSAERLKGVDSTLKIQPAKLEDSAVYLCASSPGGSGEQYFGPGTRLTVT.

CDR3 in DNA: TGTGCCACCAGTGATTCGGCGGCCGGAGTTCACGAGCAGTACTTC. This sequence encodes CATSDSAAGVHEQYF. The chain has TRBV24-1 and TRBJ2-7; D is unresolved. The length of the CDR3 is 15 residues. Germline CDR1 KGHDR, CDR2 SFDVKD. V was shortened by 2 bases and J by 5 bases, with 15 bases between the two germline ends.

The J gene is TRBJ2-3, the V gene TRBV7-2, with TRBD2 identical over 10 bases. Germline V gene data show CDR1 as SGHTA and CDR2 as FQGNSA. V dropped 5 bases and J dropped 0; count of bases not matched to a gene: 2. CDR3 length: 15 amino acids. The CDR3 DNA follows: TGTGCCAGCAGCATGACTAGCGGGAGCACAGATACGCAGTATTTT. Residues: CASSMTSGSTDTQYF.

This clonotype appeared many times. This chain joins TRBV28 and TRBJ1-1; D is unclear. V shed 8 bases and J shed 1 base, with 17 bases lying between them. The germline V gene encodes CDR1 MDHEN and CDR2 SYDVKM. The CDR3 covers 15 residues. CDR3 amino acids: CASETNGVWNTEAFF. The CDR3 nucleotides read TGTGCCAGCGAAACCAATGGGGTGTGGAACACTGAAGCTTTCTTT. Looking up the rest from reference TRBV28 and TRBJ1-1 gives the full variable domain: DVKVTQSSRYLVKRTGEKVFLECVQDMDHENMFWYRQDPGLGLRLIYFSYDVKMKEKGDIPEGYSVSREKKERFSLILESASTNQTSMYLCASETNGVWNTEAFFGQGTRLTVV.

This clonotype has only a few counts. The chain recombines TRBV7-3 with TRBJ2-5, with 7 bases matching TRBD1. This CDR3 spans 13 amino acids. J was trimmed by 2 bases and V by 4 bases; bases with no gene match: 1. CDR1 is SGHTA, CDR2 FQGTGA, per germline. The CDR3 DNA reads TGTGCCAGCAGCTGGGGACAGCAAGAGACCCAGTACTTC. Amino acid sequence: CASSWGQQETQYF.

This clonotype has ten or more counts. The rearrangement links TRBV9 to TRBJ1-6, with D unclear. The length of the CDR3 is 13 residues. CDR1 and CDR2 (germline): SGDLS, YYNGEE. Trimming shortened V by 0 bases and J by 10 bases, and 8 bases separated the two germline ends. In DNA form, the CDR3 reads TGTGCCAGCAGCGTAGCCGGAGGCTCACCCCTCCACTTT. This gives the protein CASSVAGGSPLHF.

The chain is built from TRBV20-1 and TRBJ2-7; possibly TRBD2 for D (6 bases). V dropped 0 bases and J dropped 6 bases, with 18 bases sitting between them. Germline values: CDR1 DFQATT, CDR2 SNEGSKA (reference sequence). The CDR3 runs 15 residues. This CDR3 is CSARDPRTAGAEQYF. The CDR3 DNA is TGCAGTGCTAGAGATCCTCGTACAGCGGGTGCCGAGCAGTACTTC.

As for this clonotype: A read error may produce the germline difference seen at one junction end. The J gene is TRBJ1-5, the V gene TRBV3-1; 7 positions agree with TRBD1. The CDR3 is 14 amino acids. Germline lookup yields CDR1 LGHDT and CDR2 YNNKEL (reference sequence). The CDR3 DNA follows: TGTGCCAACAGCCATGGGACAGGCAATCAGCCCCAGCATTTT. It is translated as CANSHGTGNQPQHF.

The chain employs TRBV5-1 and TRBJ2-2, with D possibly called TRBD1 or TRBD2 (6 bases each). The V end was cut by 3 bases, the J end by 6 bases, with 18 bases between. The CDR3 runs 16 residues. Germline CDR1 and CDR2: SGHRS and YFSETQ. The CDR3 loop is CASSSAPSGEAGELFF. CDR3 nucleotides: TGCGCCAGCAGCTCCGCCCCCTCAGGGGAGGCCGGGGAGCTGTTTTTT. Full variable domain (outside the CDR3, taken from reference TRBV5-1 and TRBJ2-2): KAGVTQTPRYLIKTRGQQVTLSCSPISGHRSVSWYQQTPGQGLQFLFEYFSETQRNKGNFPGRFSGRQFSNSRSEMNVSTLELGDSALYLCASSSAPSGEAGELFFGEGSRLTVL.

This clonotype was observed a few times. The V call is TRBV7-9, the J call TRBJ1-5, with 10 bases lining up with TRBD1. With 10 bases clipped from V and 1 base from J, the junction kept 16 bases outside the gene matches. Germline V gene lookup returns CDR1 SEHNR and CDR2 FQNEAQ (reference sequence). The CDR3 consists of 18 residues. This CDR3 is CATCSSQTGGASNQPQHF. The CDR3 DNA sequence: TGTGCCACTTGCTCCTCCCAGACAGGGGGCGCGAGCAATCAGCCCCAGCATTTT.

This clonotype turned up a few times. The chain recombines TRBV20-1 with TRBJ1-3; D might be TRBD1 (6 bases). The V end was cut by 3 bases, the J end by 2 bases, with 11 bases between. Germline V gives CDR1 DFQATT, CDR2 SNEGSKA (reference sequence). This CDR3 is built from 14 residues. CDR3 amino acids: CSASQQGAGNTIYF. CDR3 nucleotides: TGCAGTGCTAGTCAACAGGGAGCTGGAAACACCATATATTTT.

There are many counts of this clonotype. This sequence joins TRBV29-1 and TRBJ2-1; 10 bases map to TRBD2. This CDR3 is 15 amino acids long. The germline V gene has CDR1 SQVTM and CDR2 ANQGSEA. Germline trimming cut 6 bases from V and 8 bases from J; bases unmatched to any gene: 13. DNA of the CDR3: TGCAGCGTCACTAGCGGGGAGGGCCGGGGTGATGAGCAGTTCTTC. Translated, it gives CSVTSGEGRGDEQFF.

The table lists this clonotype with many counts. The genes are TRBV14 and TRBJ1-5, with a weak D call TRBD1 (5 bases). V was cut by 1 base and J by 3 bases, with 10 bases left in between. Looked up from germline, CDR1 is SGHDN and CDR2 is FVKESK. There are 15 residues in the CDR3. Written as DNA, the CDR3 is TGTGCCAGCAGCCAAGTCCAGACAGCCAATCAGCCCCAGCATTTT. This sequence encodes CASSQVQTANQPQHF.

This clonotype was picked up a small number of times. At one of its ends the junction is not consistent with the germline gene, which may arise from a read error. The V and J genes are TRBV29-1 and TRBJ1-2; D may be TRBD1 (5 bases). Germline CDR1 SQVTM, CDR2 ANQGSEA. This CDR3 has 12 residues. Here the CDR3 DNA reads TGCAGCGTTCAAGACAGTTCCTATGGCTACACCTTC. It translates to CSVQDSSYGYTF. The whole variable domain, filled in from reference TRBV29-1 and TRBJ1-2, reads SAVISQKPSRDICQRGTSLTIQCQVDSQVTMMFWYRQQPGQSLTLIATANQGSEATYESGFVIDKFPISRPNLTFSTLTVSNMSPEDSSIYLCSVQDSSYGYTFGSGTRLTVV.

This clonotype was detected a few times. The J gene is TRBJ2-1, the V gene TRBV5-4, with 12 nucleotides matching TRBD2. CDR1 and CDR2 from the germline V gene are SGHNT and YYREEE (reference sequence). The trim removed 4 bases at V and 2 bases at J, leaving 7 bases unmatched. The CDR3 extends over 17 amino acids. CDR3 DNA sequence: TGTGCCAGCAGCGGAACTAGCGGGGGGCGGACCTACAATGAGCAGTTCTTC. Its translation is CASSGTSGGRTYNEQFF.

This clonotype was seen many times. The V and J genes are TRBV11-1 and TRBJ1-1, with no clear D. Germline assignment: CDR1 SGHAT and CDR2 FQDESV (reference sequence). V was clipped by 1 base and J by 3 bases, with 3 bases between them. CDR3 length equals 12 residues. The chain's CDR3 is CASSLDYTEAFF. The CDR3 DNA is TGTGCCAGCAGCTTAGACTACACTGAAGCTTTCTTT.

This clonotype was counted many times. The chain has TRBV10-3 and TRBJ1-5; D might be TRBD1 (6 bases). Trimming removed 0 bases at V and 14 bases at J, with 17 bases between. This CDR3 has 14 amino acids. Germline V CDR1 and CDR2: ENHRY, SYGVKD. The DNA of the CDR3 is TGTGCCATCAGTGAGTCGACACAGGGCGCAGGAGAGCATTTT. Its protein product is CAISESTQGAGEHF.

This clonotype was found many times. This chain uses TRBV30 with TRBJ1-4; D gene ambiguous. The CDR3 is 15 residues long. Between the trimmed V and J ends, which lost 1 base and 0 bases, there was a span of 9 bases. Germline-derived CDR1 and CDR2 are GTSNPN and SVGIG (reference sequence). The CDR3 region is CAWSADFATNEKLFF. The CDR3 DNA follows: TGTGCCTGGAGTGCCGACTTTGCAACTAATGAAAAACTGTTTTTT.

This clonotype was observed a few times. V gene TRBV7-2 combines with J gene TRBJ2-7; D gene unclear. In germline, CDR1 is SGHTA, CDR2 FQGNSA. V was trimmed by 0 bases and J by 3 bases, leaving 6 bases between them. This CDR3 has 13 amino acids. For the CDR3, the DNA is TGTGCCAGCAGCTTAGCGGCACACTACGAGCAGTACTTC. It encodes CASSLAAHYEQYF. The full variable domain, with the rest looked up from reference TRBV7-2 and TRBJ2-7, is GAGVSQSPSNKVTEKGKDVELRCDPISGHTALYWYRQSLGQGLEFLIYFQGNSAPDKSGLPSDRFSAERTGGSVSTLTIQRTQQEDSAVYLCASSLAAHYEQYFGPGTRLTVT.

This chain joins TRBV18 and TRBJ1-1; 10 bases match TRBD1. V was clipped by 3 bases and J by 8 bases; unmatched bases: 6. The CDR3 runs 14 residues. The germline gives CDR1 KGHSH, CDR2 LQKENI. DNA for the CDR3: TGTGCCAGCTCACCCGGGACAGGGGTTATCGAAGCTTTCTTT. This codes for CASSPGTGVIEAFF.

This clonotype turned up a few times. The V call is TRBV5-1, the J call TRBJ2-7; 9 nucleotides align to TRBD1. The ends lost 3 bases at V and 2 bases at J; junction bases unmatched: 6. The CDR3 length is 15 residues. Germline V lookup: CDR1 SGHRS, CDR2 YFSETQ. The CDR3, as DNA: TGCGCCAGCAGCTGGGACAGGGACGAACCCTACGAGCAGTACTTC. Its translation is CASSWDRDEPYEQYF.

This chain uses TRBV6-2 or TRBV6-3 with TRBJ2-7; 8 positions agree with TRBD1. The CDR3 is 14 residues long. The germline V gene has CDR1 MNHEY and CDR2 SVGEGT. With V trimmed by 3 bases and J by 1 base, 2 bases remained unmatched. The CDR3 is CASSYDRGSYEQYF. The CDR3 nucleotides are TGTGCCAGCAGTTATGACAGGGGTTCCTACGAGCAGTACTTC.

At least ten counts were recorded for this clonotype. The gene calls are TRBV20-1 and TRBJ2-7; possibly TRBD2 for D (6 bases). The CDR3 is made up of 15 amino acids. Germline V lookup: CDR1 DFQATT, CDR2 SNEGSKA (reference sequence). Trimming stripped 5 bases from V and 3 bases from J, with 20 bases between. CDR3 residues: CSAPSPGTGFYEQYF. The CDR3 DNA sequence: TGCAGTGCTCCCTCTCCGGGGACTGGCTTCTACGAGCAGTACTTC.

This clonotype was counted only a few times. This chain joins TRBV27 and TRBJ1-1, with D unclear. Germline V gives CDR1 MNHEY, CDR2 SMNVEV (reference sequence). This CDR3 contains 15 residues. Trimming stripped 6 bases from V and 0 bases from J, with 14 bases between. The CDR3 DNA sequence: TGTGCCAGCAGCTCTCTAACCGATTTGAACACTGAAGCTTTCTTT. It codes for CASSSLTDLNTEAFF.

The chain couples TRBV10-3 to TRBJ2-5, with TRBD2 matching 9 bases. With 10 bases clipped from V and 5 bases from J, the junction kept 5 bases outside the gene matches. Germline loops: CDR1 ENHRY, CDR2 SYGVKD. The CDR3 totals 12 residues. CDR3 DNA sequence: TGTGCCAGCGGGGGGGCCTGGGAGACCCAGTACTTC. Translated: CASGGAWETQYF.

This clonotype has more than one count but fewer than ten. The chain has TRBV29-1 and TRBJ2-1; TRBD2 agrees at 11 bases. The CDR3 has 14 residues. Per the germline V gene, CDR1 is SQVTM and CDR2 is ANQGSEA. With V trimmed by 4 bases and J by 4 bases, 3 bases remained unmatched. CDR3 residues: CSVVGLAEYNEQFF. Written as DNA, the CDR3 is TGCAGCGTTGTGGGACTAGCGGAGTACAATGAGCAGTTCTTC.

This clonotype was recorded many times. The chain links TRBV28 to TRBJ2-7; D is unclear. The V gene lost 6 bases and the J gene lost 1 base, with 10 bases spanning the gap. The CDR3 covers 13 residues. Germline loops: CDR1 MDHEN, CDR2 SYDVKM. CDR3 amino acids: CASSSGQSYEQYF. The CDR3 nucleotides read TGTGCCAGCAGCTCCGGGCAGTCCTACGAGCAGTACTTC.

A remark on this clonotype: The junction departs from the called germline gene at one end, perhaps through a read error. The rearrangement joins TRBV7-9 to TRBJ2-4; D may be TRBD1 or TRBD2 (5 bases each). Germline CDR1 reads SEHNR; CDR2 reads FQNEAQ (reference sequence). This CDR3 contains 13 residues. In DNA form, the CDR3 reads TGTGCCAGCAGCTTAGCCCGGGACGGGACCCCTAACTTC. Its translation: CASSLARDGTPNF.

V gene TRBV5-1 combines with J gene TRBJ2-7, with 7 bases that match TRBD1. This CDR3 has 15 amino acids. Germline V gives CDR1 SGHRS, CDR2 YFSETQ. J was trimmed by 0 bases and V by 0 bases; bases with no gene match: 3. The CDR3 DNA reads TGCGCCAGCAGCTTGGCGACAGGGACCTCCTACGAGCAGTACTTC. This sequence encodes CASSLATGTSYEQYF.

There are a few counts of this clonotype. The CDR3 region has the DNA TGTGCCAGCAGCTCAAACACTGAAGCTTTCTTT. It translates to CASSSNTEAFF. V gene TRBV7-2 combines with J gene TRBJ1-1; D gene ambiguous. This CDR3 spans 11 amino acids. The germline V and J ends were trimmed by 4 bases and 2 bases, with 2 bases remaining between them. The germline gives CDR1 SGHTA, CDR2 FQGNSA.